Below are 29 T cell receptor beta chains sequenced from a single sample in a study of T cell clonality in common variable immunodeficiency. The repertoire was sequenced with immunoSEQ multiplex PCR; TCRdb's copy has only in-frame clones and lacks some. The sample offers some 60,000 clones and no singletons, the top ten holding roughly 1.7%. Sample: peripheral blood mononuclear cells. The receptors were sampled from a person aged 18 to 75 in good health.

In its sample, this clone was seen many times. With the read ending 3 residues before the CDR3 end, the germline J gene is used to fill in that end. The chain has TRBV20-1 and TRBJ1-5; D ambiguous. V lost 0 bases and J lost 4, with 10 bases in between. The CDR3 is 14 residues long. The germline gives CDR1 DFQATT, CDR2 SNEGSKA (reference sequence). CDR3 amino acids: CSARDHRGNQPQHF. The DNA read from the CDR3 is TGCAGTGCTAGAGATCACAGAGGGAATCAGCCC.

This clone showed up many times. The read terminates 3 residues ahead of where the CDR3 ends, so the germline J gene completes it. The rearrangement joins TRBV10-1 to TRBJ2-7, with TRBD2 matching 8 bases. Germline-derived CDR1 and CDR2 are WNHNN and SYGVQD (reference sequence). The CDR3 consists of 13 residues. V lost 8 bases and J lost 2; bases outside the gene matches: 5. CDR3 sequence reads: CASQLAEAYEQYF. The DNA read from the CDR3 is TGCGCCAGCCAACTAGCGGAGGCCTACGAG.

Ten or more counts support this clone. The CDR3 end is not reached by the read, which stops 3 residues before it; the germline J gene fills it in. V and J are TRBV6-1 and TRBJ1-3; tentative D call: TRBD1 (5 bases). Germline loops: CDR1 MNHNS, CDR2 SASEGT. This CDR3 is 15 amino acids long. V was shortened by 2 bases and J by 2 bases, with 10 bases between the two germline ends. This CDR3 reads CASSETLRAGNTIYF. The sequenced part of the CDR3 DNA is TGTGCCAGCAGTGAAACTCTCAGGGCTGGAAACACC.

This clone appeared many times. The DNA ends 3 residues before the CDR3 does, and the rest of the CDR3 is filled in from the germline J gene. This sequence joins TRBV5-6 and TRBJ2-7; possibly TRBD1 for D (5 bases). Deletions cut 4 bases from V and 2 bases from J, with 7 bases between. The CDR3 is made up of 12 amino acids. The V gene's germline CDR1 is SGHDT and CDR2 YYEEEE. The part of the CDR3 DNA that was read is TGTGCCAGCAGCGCAGGGACCTACGAG. Amino acids: CASSAGTYE. The full CDR3 protein reads CASSAGTYEQYF.

The sample holds many counts of this clone. Read coverage stops 3 residues before the CDR3 terminus; the germline J gene supplies the remainder. This rearrangement joins TRBV5-1 to TRBJ1-2; possible D gene TRBD1, 6 bases. Germline assignment: CDR1 SGHRS and CDR2 YFSETQ. This CDR3 comprises 15 residues. V lost 0 bases and J lost 2, with 11 bases in between. Here the CDR3 reads CASSLVDSRNYGYTF. The sequenced CDR3 bases are TGCGCCAGCAGCTTGGTGGACAGCAGAAACTATGGC.

In its sample, this clone was seen many times. An end of the junction differs from the germline gene, which may be a read error. The CDR3 protein is CASSQDLADEKLFF. CDR3 DNA, as far as it was read: TGCGCCAGCAGCCAAGATCTGGCAGATGAAAAA. The chain recombines TRBV4-2 with TRBJ1-4; D gene unclear. With the read ending 3 residues before the CDR3 end, the germline J gene is used to fill in that end. The CDR3 covers 14 residues. CDR1 LGHNA and CDR2 YNFKEQ come from the germline V gene.

This clone was counted at least ten times. The CDR3 extends 3 residues past the end of the read, so its final part is completed from the germline J gene. The V call is TRBV19, the J call TRBJ2-2; D possibly corresponds to TRBD1 (6 bases). The CDR3 loop spans 16 amino acids. Trimming took 7 bases from V and 0 from J, leaving 15 bases between them. CDR1 and CDR2 (germline): LNHDA, SQIVND (reference sequence). The CDR3 spells CASTSGETANTGELFF. The part of the CDR3 DNA that was read is TGTGCCAGTACTTCAGGGGAAACCGCGAACACCGGGGAG.

At least ten counts were recorded for this clone. The read stops 3 residues short of the end of the CDR3; the missing end is completed from the germline J gene. The rearrangement joins TRBV18 to TRBJ2-7; 10 bases are shared with TRBD2. The length of the CDR3 is 16 residues. The germline V gene has CDR1 KGHSH and CDR2 LQKENI. Unmatched junction bases numbered 9, after V lost 3 bases and J lost 4 bases. The DNA read from the CDR3 is TGTGCCAGCTCACCTGACCGGACTAGCGGAATTTACGAG. Protein: CASSPDRTSGIYE. The full CDR3 protein is CASSPDRTSGIYEQYF.

This clone has just a few counts. With the read ending 3 residues before the CDR3 end, the germline J gene is used to fill in that end. The chain combines TRBV5-1 with TRBJ2-1; 7 nucleotides line up with TRBD1. J gave up 6 bases and V 4 bases, and 7 bases lay outside the gene matches. Germline V CDR1 and CDR2: SGHRS, YFSETQ. The CDR3 has 14 residues. The CDR3 is CASSPSQGVNEQFF. The sequenced part of the CDR3 DNA is TGCGCCAGCAGCCCGAGCCAGGGGGTCAATGAG.

Concerning this clone itself: The read is 3 residues too short to cover the CDR3 end, so that end is filled in from the germline J gene. The chain recombines TRBV20-1 with TRBJ2-5; TRBD1 matches at 7 bases. V was pared by 0 bases and J by 1 base, with 5 bases of the junction left unmatched. This CDR3 comprises 15 residues. Germline CDR1 DFQATT, CDR2 SNEGSKA (reference sequence). The sequenced part of the CDR3 DNA is TGCAGTGCTAGAGATGCCAGACAGGGCCAAGAGACC. Its protein product is CSARDARQGQET. The entire CDR3 protein reads CSARDARQGQETQYF.

This clone was seen at least ten times. The read ends 3 residues early relative to the CDR3; the germline J gene fills the gap. J is TRBJ1-4 and V is TRBV5-4; D gene ambiguous. Trimming pared 3 bases from V and 10 bases from J, leaving 13 bases between. The germline CDR1 and CDR2 sequences are SGHNT and YYREEE (reference sequence). The length of the CDR3 is 13 residues. The CDR3 protein is CASSSPTEGKLFF. The DNA read from the CDR3 is TGTGCCAGCAGCTCCCCGACCGAGGGAAAA.

Many counts were recorded for this clone. The read comes to an end 3 residues before the CDR3 does, leaving the germline J gene to fill in the end. The chain couples TRBV5-1 to TRBJ1-1, with D unclear. This CDR3 comprises 16 residues. Trimming pared 4 bases from V and 1 base from J, leaving 17 bases between. From germline, CDR1 is SGHRS and CDR2 YFSETQ. The sequenced part of the CDR3 DNA is TGCGCCAGCAGCGTTTCAGGAGCCCTCCGGAACACTGAA. Its translation is CASSVSGALRNTE. The CDR3, in full, reads CASSVSGALRNTEAFF.

This clone showed up many times. The read falls 3 residues short of the CDR3 end, and the missing part is taken from the germline J gene. The V and J genes are TRBV24-1 and TRBJ2-3, with 7 bases fitting TRBD2. Trimming took 4 bases from V and 5 from J; bases not matched to a gene: 8. The CDR3 has 15 amino acids. From germline, CDR1 is KGHDR and CDR2 SFDVKD. The CDR3 sequence: CATSDPRTSGDTQYF. Partial CDR3 DNA: TGTGCCACCAGTGACCCAAGGACTAGTGGAGATACG.

The sample holds many counts of this clone. The sequence runs out 3 residues before the end of the CDR3; the remainder is reconstructed from the germline J gene. The chain uses TRBV28 and TRBJ2-1; D perhaps matches TRBD1 (5 bases). The V gene lost 3 bases and the J gene lost 4 bases, with 16 bases spanning the gap. CDR3 length: 16 residues. From germline, CDR1 is MDHEN and CDR2 SYDVKM. The sequenced part of the CDR3 DNA is TGTGCCAGCAGTTTTTTCGATGGACCAGGGTACAATGAG. Translation gives CASSFFDGPGYNE. The complete CDR3 reads CASSFFDGPGYNEQFF. Looking up the rest from reference TRBV28 and TRBJ2-1 gives the full variable domain: DVKVTQSSRYLVKRTGEKVFLECVQDMDHENMFWYRQDPGLGLRLIYFSYDVKMKEKGDIPEGYSVSREKKERFSLILESASTNQTSMYLCASSFFDGPGYNEQFFGPGTRLTVL.

At least ten counts were recorded for this clone. The read falls 3 residues short of the CDR3 end, and the missing part is taken from the germline J gene. This chain links TRBV20-1 with TRBJ2-5; maybe TRBD1 (8 bases). Trimming cost V 5 bases and J 4 bases, with 20 bases left between them. This CDR3 comprises 15 residues. Germline CDR1 DFQATT, CDR2 SNEGSKA (reference sequence). The CDR3 protein is CSAEGGTGAGETQYF. The part of the CDR3 DNA that was read is TGCAGTGCTGAGGGGGGGACAGGTGCGGGAGAGACC.

Regarding this clone: The CDR3 end lies 3 residues beyond the end of the read and is filled in from the germline J gene. The V call is TRBV7-9, the J call TRBJ1-1; weak D call: TRBD1 (6 bases). Germline V CDR1 and CDR2: SEHNR, FQNEAQ (reference sequence). With 1 base removed from V and 1 base from J, the gap between germline ends came to 7 bases. This CDR3 comprises 14 residues. Here the CDR3 reads CASSLGGPNTEAFF. CDR3 DNA (partial): TGTGCCAGCAGCTTAGGGGGGCCGAACACTGAA.

In regard to this clone: The CDR3 goes on 3 residues after the read ends, and that part is filled in from the germline J gene. The genes are TRBV19 and TRBJ1-5, with D tentatively TRBD1 (6 bases). The germline V gene has CDR1 LNHDA and CDR2 SQIVND (reference sequence). The CDR3 loop spans 15 amino acids. V lost 6 bases and J lost 2, with 14 bases in between. CDR3 sequence reads: CASRTGYGGNQPQHF. The sequenced part of the CDR3 DNA is TGTGCCAGTAGAACAGGGTATGGGGGCAATCAGCCC. Combining the CDR3 with reference TRBV19 and TRBJ1-5 gives the whole variable domain DGGITQSPKYLFRKEGQNVTLSCEQNLNHDAMYWYRQDPGQGLRLIYYSQIVNDFQKGDIAEGYSVSREKKESFPLTVTSAQKNPTAFYLCASRTGYGGNQPQHFGDGTRLSIL.

This clone came up many times. Sequencing ends 3 residues short of the CDR3 end; the germline J gene provides the rest. The chain is built from TRBV20-1 and TRBJ2-3, with 8 nucleotides matching TRBD2. Germline CDR1 DFQATT, CDR2 SNEGSKA (reference sequence). J was trimmed by 5 bases and V by 4 bases; bases with no gene match: 5. The CDR3 covers 13 residues. The CDR3 sequence is CSAKTGGGDTQYF. The sequenced CDR3 bases are TGCAGTGCTAAGACGGGAGGGGGAGATACG.

The table lists this clone with many counts. The read is 3 residues too short to cover the CDR3 end, so that end is filled in from the germline J gene. The rearrangement uses TRBV7-9 and TRBJ1-2, with 10 nucleotides matching TRBD1. The CDR3 sequence is 15 residues long. With V trimmed by 5 bases and J by 2 bases, 5 bases remained unmatched. CDR1 and CDR2 from the germline V gene are SEHNR and FQNEAQ (reference sequence). CDR3: CASSPVGQGNYGYTF. The sequenced CDR3 bases are TGTGCCAGCAGCCCCGTGGGACAGGGGAACTATGGC.

This clone was observed at least ten times. The read stops 3 residues short of the end of the CDR3; the missing end is completed from the germline J gene. The chain links TRBV7-8 to TRBJ2-5; tentatively, D is TRBD1 (5 bases). CDR1 is SGHVS and CDR2 is FQNEAQ in the germline V gene. There are 13 residues in the CDR3. V lost 7 bases and J lost 5, with 14 bases in between. CDR3 in amino acids: CASIPRWGETQYF. The part of the CDR3 DNA that was read is TGTGCCAGCATCCCCCGGTGGGGCGAGACC.

The table lists this clone with many counts. The missing CDR3 end, 3 residues past where the read stops, is filled in from the germline J gene. The chain joins TRBV28 to TRBJ2-3; D perhaps matches TRBD2 (5 bases). The CDR3 runs 14 residues. Germline values: CDR1 MDHEN, CDR2 SYDVKM. Trimming pared 6 bases from V and 2 bases from J, leaving 12 bases between. The sequenced part of the CDR3 DNA is TGTGCCAGCAGCCCACTAGTGAACACAGATACG. Its protein is CASSPLVNTDT. The entire CDR3 sequence reads CASSPLVNTDTQYF.

This clone was found many times. Read coverage stops 3 residues before the CDR3 terminus; the germline J gene supplies the remainder. The rearrangement uses TRBV29-1 and TRBJ2-5; D not resolved. CDR1 and CDR2 (germline): SQVTM, ANQGSEA. V was cut by 3 bases and J by 0 bases, with 5 bases left in between. This CDR3 spans 12 amino acids. The sequenced part of the CDR3 DNA is TGCAGCGTTGAGAGCGACCAAGAGACC. This gives the protein CSVESDQET. The full-length CDR3 reads as CSVESDQETQYF.

In its sample, this clone was seen many times. The read halts 3 residues ahead of the CDR3 end, with the missing end drawn from the germline J gene. The rearrangement joins TRBV9 to TRBJ2-7, with 9 bases that match TRBD2. The germline V gene encodes CDR1 SGDLS and CDR2 YYNGEE. This CDR3 is 15 amino acids long. V shed 3 bases and J 2 bases; nucleotides not matched to a gene: 6. CDR3 DNA, as far as it was read: TGTGCCAGCAGCGCGACTAGCGGTTCAACCTACGAG. It translates to CASSATSGSTYE. The whole CDR3 reads CASSATSGSTYEQYF.

This clone was observed at least ten times. Read data end 3 residues before the CDR3 end; the end is taken from the germline J gene. The V call is TRBV28, the J call TRBJ2-3; D is perhaps TRBD1 (6 bases). The CDR3 covers 14 residues. V was trimmed by 5 bases and J by 3 bases, leaving 12 bases between them. CDR1 and CDR2 (germline): MDHEN, SYDVKM. This CDR3 is CASSTGLGTDTQYF. The sequenced part of the CDR3 DNA is TGTGCCAGCAGTACAGGGCTAGGAACAGATACG.

This clone has ten or more counts. Sequencing ends 3 residues short of the CDR3 end; the germline J gene provides the rest. The rearrangement links TRBV7-2 to TRBJ1-6, with 7 bases matching TRBD1. Per germline, CDR1 SGHTA and CDR2 FQGNSA. There are 15 residues in the CDR3. V lost 5 bases and J lost 7; bases outside the gene matches: 8. The CDR3 sequence: CASSAAGTENSPLHF. CDR3 DNA, as far as it was read: TGTGCCAGCAGCGCCGCCGGGACAGAGAATTCACCC.

This clone was counted many times. The read falls 3 residues short of the CDR3 end, and the missing part is taken from the germline J gene. The gene calls are TRBV20-1 and TRBJ1-4; 7 positions agree with TRBD1. Per the germline V gene, CDR1 is DFQATT and CDR2 is SNEGSKA (reference sequence). The CDR3 is 14 amino acids. The V segment lost 0 bases and the J segment 8 bases; nucleotides outside the gene matches: 6. This CDR3 reads CSARDEGAGEKLFF. Incomplete CDR3 DNA: TGCAGTGCTAGAGATGAGGGGGCTGGGGAAAAA.

Ten or more counts support this clone. Read data end 3 residues before the CDR3 end; the end is taken from the germline J gene. This chain links TRBV5-6 with TRBJ1-2, with 10 nucleotides matching TRBD1. The CDR3 contains 15 residues. The germline V gene has CDR1 SGHDT and CDR2 YYEEEE. V lost 4 bases to trimming and J lost 7 bases; unmatched junction nucleotides: 10. The part of the CDR3 DNA that was read is TGTGCCAGCAGCACCGACAGGGGGCTGATTGTTGGC. This sequence encodes CASSTDRGLIVG. The full CDR3 protein reads CASSTDRGLIVGYTF.

This clone was counted at least ten times. The read comes to an end 3 residues before the CDR3 does, leaving the germline J gene to fill in the end. The chain links TRBV20-1 to TRBJ2-3; a weak D match, TRBD2 (6 bases). Trimming pared 3 bases from V and 0 bases from J, leaving 10 bases between. Germline CDR1 is DFQATT and CDR2 is SNEGSKA (reference sequence). The CDR3 has 14 residues. The sequenced CDR3 bases are TGCAGTGCTAGCCGTGGAGGGAGCACAGATACG. Translating it yields CSASRGGSTDT. The whole CDR3 protein reads CSASRGGSTDTQYF.

As concerns this clone: The read is 3 residues too short to cover the CDR3 end, so that end is filled in from the germline J gene. The chain links TRBV25-1 to TRBJ2-6; 8 nucleotides line up with TRBD1. Germline V gene lookup returns CDR1 MGHDK and CDR2 SYGVNS. The CDR3 has 16 amino acids. Incomplete CDR3 DNA: TGTGCCAGCAGTGGGGAAAAACAGGGGGAAGGAAGAGTC. It yields the protein CASSGEKQGEGRV. The entire CDR3 reads CASSGEKQGEGRVLTF.